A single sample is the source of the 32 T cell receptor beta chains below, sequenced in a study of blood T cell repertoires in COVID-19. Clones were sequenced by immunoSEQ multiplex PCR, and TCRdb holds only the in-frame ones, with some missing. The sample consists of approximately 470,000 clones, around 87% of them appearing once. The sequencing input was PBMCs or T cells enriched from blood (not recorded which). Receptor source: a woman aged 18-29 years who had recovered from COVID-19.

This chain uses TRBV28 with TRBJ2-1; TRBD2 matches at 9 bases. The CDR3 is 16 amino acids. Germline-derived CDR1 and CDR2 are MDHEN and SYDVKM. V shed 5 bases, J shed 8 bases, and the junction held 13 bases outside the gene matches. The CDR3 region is CASSPKYSGGTHEQFF. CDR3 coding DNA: TGTGCCAGCAGTCCCAAGTATAGCGGGGGAACCCATGAGCAGTTCTTC.

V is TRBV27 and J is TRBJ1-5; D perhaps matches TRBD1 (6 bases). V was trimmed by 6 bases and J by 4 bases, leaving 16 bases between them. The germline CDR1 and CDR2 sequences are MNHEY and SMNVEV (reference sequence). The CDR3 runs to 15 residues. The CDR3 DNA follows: TGTGCCAGCAGGGGAGCCGGGGGGGCGAATCAGCCCCAGCATTTT. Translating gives CASRGAGGANQPQHF.

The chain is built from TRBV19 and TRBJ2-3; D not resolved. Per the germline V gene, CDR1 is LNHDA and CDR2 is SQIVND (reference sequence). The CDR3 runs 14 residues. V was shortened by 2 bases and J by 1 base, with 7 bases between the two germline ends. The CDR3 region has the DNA TGTGCCAGTAGTATACGGTTAGGCACAGATACGCAGTATTTT. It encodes CASSIRLGTDTQYF.

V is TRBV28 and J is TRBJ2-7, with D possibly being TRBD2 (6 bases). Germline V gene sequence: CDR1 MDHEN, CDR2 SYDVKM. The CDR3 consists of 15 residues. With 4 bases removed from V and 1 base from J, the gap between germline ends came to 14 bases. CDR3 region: CASSSPAEGSYEQYF. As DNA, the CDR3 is TGTGCCAGCAGTTCCCCCGCGGAGGGGTCCTACGAGCAGTACTTC.

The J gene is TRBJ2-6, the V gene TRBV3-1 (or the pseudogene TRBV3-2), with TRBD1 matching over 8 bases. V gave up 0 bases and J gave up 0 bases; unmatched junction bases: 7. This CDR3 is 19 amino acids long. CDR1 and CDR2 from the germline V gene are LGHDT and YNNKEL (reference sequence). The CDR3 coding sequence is TGTGCCAGCAGCCAAGATCTTACAGGGGGTGGCTCTGGGGCCAACGTCCTGACTTTC. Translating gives CASSQDLTGGGSGANVLTF.

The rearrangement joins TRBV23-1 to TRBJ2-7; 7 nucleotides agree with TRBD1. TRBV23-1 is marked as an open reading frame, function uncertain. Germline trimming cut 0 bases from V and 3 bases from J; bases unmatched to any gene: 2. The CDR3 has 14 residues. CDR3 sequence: CASSQSDRCYEQYF. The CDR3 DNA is TGCGCCAGCAGTCAATCGGACAGGTGCTACGAGCAGTACTTC.

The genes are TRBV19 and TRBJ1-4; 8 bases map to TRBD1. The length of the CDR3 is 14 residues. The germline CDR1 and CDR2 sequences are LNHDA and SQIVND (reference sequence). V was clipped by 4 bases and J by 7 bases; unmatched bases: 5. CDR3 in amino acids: CASSNSGTGEKLFF. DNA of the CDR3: TGTGCCAGTAGTAATTCGGGGACAGGTGAAAAACTGTTTTTT.

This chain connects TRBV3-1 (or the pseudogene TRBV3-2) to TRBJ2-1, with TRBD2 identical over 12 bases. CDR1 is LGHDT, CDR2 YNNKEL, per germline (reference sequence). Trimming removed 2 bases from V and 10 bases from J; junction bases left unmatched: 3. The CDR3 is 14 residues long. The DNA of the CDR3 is TGTGCCAGCAGCCAACTAGCGGGGGGGCAAGAGCAGTTCTTC. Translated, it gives CASSQLAGGQEQFF.

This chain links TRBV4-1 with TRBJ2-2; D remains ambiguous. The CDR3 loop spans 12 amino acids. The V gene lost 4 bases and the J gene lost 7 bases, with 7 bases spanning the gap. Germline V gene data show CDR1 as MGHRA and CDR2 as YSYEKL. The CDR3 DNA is TGCGCCAGCAGCCCTGTCGGCGGGGAGCTGTTTTTT. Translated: CASSPVGGELFF.

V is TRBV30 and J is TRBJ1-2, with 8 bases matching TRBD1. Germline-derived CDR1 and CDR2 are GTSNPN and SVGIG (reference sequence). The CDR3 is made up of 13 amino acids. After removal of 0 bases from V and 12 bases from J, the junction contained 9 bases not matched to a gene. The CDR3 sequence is CAWSVGTGQPDTF. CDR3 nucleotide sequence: TGTGCCTGGAGTGTGGGGACAGGACAACCAGACACCTTC.

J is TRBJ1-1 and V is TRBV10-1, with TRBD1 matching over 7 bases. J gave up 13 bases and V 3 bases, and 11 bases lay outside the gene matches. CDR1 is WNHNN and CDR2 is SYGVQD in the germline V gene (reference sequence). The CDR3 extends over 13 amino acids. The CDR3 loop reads CASSEGGARVVFF. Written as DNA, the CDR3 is TGCGCCAGCAGTGAAGGGGGCGCGAGGGTAGTTTTCTTT.

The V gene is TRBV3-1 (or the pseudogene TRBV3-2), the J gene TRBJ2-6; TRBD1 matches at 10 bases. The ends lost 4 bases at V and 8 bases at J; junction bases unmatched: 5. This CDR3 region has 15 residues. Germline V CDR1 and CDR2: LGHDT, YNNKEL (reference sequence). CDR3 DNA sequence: TGTGCCAGCAGCCCCCGGGACAGGGGAACCAACGTCCTGACTTTC. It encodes CASSPRDRGTNVLTF.

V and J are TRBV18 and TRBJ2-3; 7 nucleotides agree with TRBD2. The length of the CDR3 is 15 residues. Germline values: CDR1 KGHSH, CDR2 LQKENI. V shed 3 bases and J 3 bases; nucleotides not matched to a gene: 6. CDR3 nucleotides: TGTGCCAGCTCACCCGGACTAGTCGGAACAGATACGCAGTATTTT. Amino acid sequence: CASSPGLVGTDTQYF.

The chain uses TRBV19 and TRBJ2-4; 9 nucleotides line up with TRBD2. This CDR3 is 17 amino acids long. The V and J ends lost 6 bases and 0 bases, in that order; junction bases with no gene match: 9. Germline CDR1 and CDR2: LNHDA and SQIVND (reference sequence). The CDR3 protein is CASRSVTSGVAKNIQYF. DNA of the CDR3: TGTGCCAGTAGATCGGTGACTAGCGGCGTAGCCAAAAACATTCAGTACTTC. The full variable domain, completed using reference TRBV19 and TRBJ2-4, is DGGITQSPKYLFRKEGQNVTLSCEQNLNHDAMYWYRQDPGQGLRLIYYSQIVNDFQKGDIAEGYSVSREKKESFPLTVTSAQKNPTAFYLCASRSVTSGVAKNIQYFGAGTRLSVL.

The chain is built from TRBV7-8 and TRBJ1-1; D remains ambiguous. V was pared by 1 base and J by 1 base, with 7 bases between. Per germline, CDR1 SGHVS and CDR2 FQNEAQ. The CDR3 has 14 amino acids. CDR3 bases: TGTGCCAGCAGCTTAGGATCGAGGAACACTGAAGCTTTCTTT. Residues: CASSLGSRNTEAFF.

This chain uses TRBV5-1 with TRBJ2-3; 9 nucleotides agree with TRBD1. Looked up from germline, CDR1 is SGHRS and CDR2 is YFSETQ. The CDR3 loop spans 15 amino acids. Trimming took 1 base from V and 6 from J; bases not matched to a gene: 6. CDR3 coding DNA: TGCGCCAGCAGCTTGACCCGGGACAGGGAGGATACGCAGTATTTT. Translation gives CASSLTRDREDTQYF.

The CDR3 region has the DNA TGTGCCAGCAGCGTAGTTGCAGCGAACACAGATACGCAGTATTTT. Residues: CASSVVAANTDTQYF. The chain carries TRBV9 and TRBJ2-3; D gene ambiguous. Trimming removed 0 bases at V and 2 bases at J, with 10 bases between. The CDR3 is 15 amino acids. CDR1 SGDLS and CDR2 YYNGEE come from the germline V gene.

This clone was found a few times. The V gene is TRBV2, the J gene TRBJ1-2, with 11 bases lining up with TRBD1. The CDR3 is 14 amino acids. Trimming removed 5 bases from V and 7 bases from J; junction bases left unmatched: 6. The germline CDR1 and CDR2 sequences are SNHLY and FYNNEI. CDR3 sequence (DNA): TGTGCCAGCAGTCAGGGACAGGGGGTCGGTGGCTACACCTTC. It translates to CASSQGQGVGGYTF.

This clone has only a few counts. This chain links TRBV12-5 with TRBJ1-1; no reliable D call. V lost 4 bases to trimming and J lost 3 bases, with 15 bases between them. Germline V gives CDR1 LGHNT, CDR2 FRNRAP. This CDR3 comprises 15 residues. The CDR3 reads CASGSPRGGYTEAFF. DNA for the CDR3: TGTGCTAGTGGTTCCCCCCGGGGAGGGTACACTGAAGCTTTCTTT.

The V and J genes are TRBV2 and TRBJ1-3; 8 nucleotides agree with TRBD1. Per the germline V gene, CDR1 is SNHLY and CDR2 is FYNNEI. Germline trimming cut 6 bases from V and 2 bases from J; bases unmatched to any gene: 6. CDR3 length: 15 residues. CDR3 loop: CASREQGVPGNTIYF. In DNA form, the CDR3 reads TGTGCCAGCAGGGAACAGGGGGTCCCTGGAAACACCATATATTTT.

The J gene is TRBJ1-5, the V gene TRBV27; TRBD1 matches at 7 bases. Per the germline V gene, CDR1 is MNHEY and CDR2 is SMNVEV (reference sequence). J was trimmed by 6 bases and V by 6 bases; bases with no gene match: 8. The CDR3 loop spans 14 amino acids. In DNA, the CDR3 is TGTGCCAGCAGCCGTGACAGGGTCACTCAGCCCCAGCATTTT. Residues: CASSRDRVTQPQHF.

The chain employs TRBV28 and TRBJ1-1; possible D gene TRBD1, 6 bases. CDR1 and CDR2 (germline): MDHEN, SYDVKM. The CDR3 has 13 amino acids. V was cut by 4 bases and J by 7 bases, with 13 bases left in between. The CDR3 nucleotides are TGTGCCAGCAGTTCTAGGACAGCCGATGAAGCTTTCTTT. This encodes CASSSRTADEAFF.

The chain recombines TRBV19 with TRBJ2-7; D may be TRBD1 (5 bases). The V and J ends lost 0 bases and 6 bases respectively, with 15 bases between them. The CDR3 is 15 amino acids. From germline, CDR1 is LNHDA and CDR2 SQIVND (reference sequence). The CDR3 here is CASSIDLAGKGEQYF. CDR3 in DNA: TGTGCCAGTAGTATAGATCTGGCAGGGAAAGGCGAGCAGTACTTC.

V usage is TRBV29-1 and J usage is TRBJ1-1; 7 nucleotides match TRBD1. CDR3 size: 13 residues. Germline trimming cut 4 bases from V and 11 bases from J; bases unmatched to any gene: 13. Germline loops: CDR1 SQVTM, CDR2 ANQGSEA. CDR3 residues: CSVGEGGGPGAFF. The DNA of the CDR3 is TGCAGCGTTGGAGAAGGGGGCGGACCAGGGGCTTTCTTT.

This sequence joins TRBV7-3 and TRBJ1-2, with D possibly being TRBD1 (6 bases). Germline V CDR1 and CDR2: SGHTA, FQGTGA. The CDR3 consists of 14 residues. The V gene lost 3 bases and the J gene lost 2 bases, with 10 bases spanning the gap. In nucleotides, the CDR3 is TGTGCCAGCAGCTTGGGGGACAACAACTATGGCTACACCTTC. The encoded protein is CASSLGDNNYGYTF.

CDR3 loop: CAWSRGLPLTERSNYGYTF. In DNA form, the CDR3 reads TGTGCCTGGAGTCGAGGGCTACCCCTGACTGAACGTAGTAACTATGGCTACACCTTC. The chain employs TRBV30 and TRBJ1-2; D not resolved. Between the trimmed V and J ends, which lost 2 bases and 1 base, there was a span of 26 bases. This CDR3 contains 19 residues. Germline assignment: CDR1 GTSNPN and CDR2 SVGIG (reference sequence).

CDR3 DNA sequence: TGCAGCGTTGAGGATGAAACAGGGGCCGACGGGGGATACGCGAACACCGGGGAGCTGTTTTTT. This sequence encodes CSVEDETGADGGYANTGELFF. The rearrangement joins TRBV29-1 to TRBJ2-2, with a possible D match to TRBD1 (7 bases). Trimming took off 3 bases at V and 0 bases at J, with 29 bases between the two ends. Per germline, CDR1 SQVTM and CDR2 ANQGSEA. The CDR3 totals 21 residues.

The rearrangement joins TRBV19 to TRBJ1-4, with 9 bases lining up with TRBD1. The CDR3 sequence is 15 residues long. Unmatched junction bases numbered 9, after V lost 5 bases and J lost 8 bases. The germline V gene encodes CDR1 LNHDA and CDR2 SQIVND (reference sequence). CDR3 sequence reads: CASSFSGQGSEKLFF. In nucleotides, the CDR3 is TGTGCCAGTAGTTTCTCGGGACAGGGATCGGAAAAACTGTTTTTT.

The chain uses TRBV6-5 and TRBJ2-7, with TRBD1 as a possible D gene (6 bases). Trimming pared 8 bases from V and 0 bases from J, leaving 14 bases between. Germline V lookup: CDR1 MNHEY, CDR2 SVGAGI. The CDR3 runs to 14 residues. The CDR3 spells CASWEQGSSYEQYF. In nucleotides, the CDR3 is TGTGCCAGCTGGGAGCAGGGGTCCTCCTACGAGCAGTACTTC.

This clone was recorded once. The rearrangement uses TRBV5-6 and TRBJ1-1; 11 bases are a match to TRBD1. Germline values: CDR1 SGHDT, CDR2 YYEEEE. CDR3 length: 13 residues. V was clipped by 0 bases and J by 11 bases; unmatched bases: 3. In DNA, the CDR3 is TGTGCCAGCAGCTTGGGGACAGGGGGCGAGGCTTTCTTT. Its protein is CASSLGTGGEAFF.

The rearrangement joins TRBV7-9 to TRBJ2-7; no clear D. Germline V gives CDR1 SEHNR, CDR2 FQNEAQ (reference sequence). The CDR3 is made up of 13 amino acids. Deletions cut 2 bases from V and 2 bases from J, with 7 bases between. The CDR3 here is CASSLWPTYEQYF. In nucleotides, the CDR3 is TGTGCCAGCAGCTTATGGCCAACCTACGAGCAGTACTTC. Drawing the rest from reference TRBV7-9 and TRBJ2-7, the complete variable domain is DTGVSQNPRHKITKRGQNVTFRCDPISEHNRLYWYRQTLGQGPEFLTYFQNEAQLEKSRLLSDRFSAERPKGSFSTLEIQRTEQGDSAMYLCASSLWPTYEQYFGPGTRLTVT.

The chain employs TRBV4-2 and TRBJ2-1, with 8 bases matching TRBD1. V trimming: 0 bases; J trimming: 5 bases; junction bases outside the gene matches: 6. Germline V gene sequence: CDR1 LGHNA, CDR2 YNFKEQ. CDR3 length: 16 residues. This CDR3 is CASSQDGQGVHNEQFF. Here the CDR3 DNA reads TGTGCCAGCAGCCAAGATGGACAGGGCGTCCACAATGAGCAGTTCTTC.